Listed below are T cell receptor beta chains from one sample, sequenced in a study of blood T cell repertoires in COVID-19. Data came from immunoSEQ multiplex PCR; TCRdb stores just in-frame clones and leaves some out. The profile covers 200,000 to 250,000 clones, with more than 75% appearing a single time and over 7% taken by the ten largest. The sequenced sample was PBMCs or T cells enriched from blood (not recorded which). These receptors came from a woman aged 40 to 55 with acute COVID-19. CDR3s include the opening cysteine and the closing phenylalanine or tryptophan. The D gene is left open where the match is weak. Only some rows state a clone size, as once, few, many or a class for expanded clones.

D gene: .; clone size: .; V gene: TRBV6-1; J gene: TRBJ1-5; CDR3 DNA: TGTGCCAGCAGTGACCCCACAGGGCGCAATCAGCCCCAGCATTTT; CDR3 protein: CASSDPTGRNQPQHF
D gene: .; clone size: .; V gene: TRBV5-6; J gene: TRBJ1-2; CDR3 DNA: TGTGCCAGCAGCTTGGGATCGCGGGGGTCGGTTGCTGGCTACACCTTC; CDR3 protein: CASSLGSRGSVAGYTF
D gene: .; clone size: .; V gene: TRBV9; J gene: TRBJ2-1; CDR3 DNA: TGTGCCAGCAGCGCCCCTTCGGGTCCCTACAATGAGCAGTTCTTC; CDR3 protein: CASSAPSGPYNEQFF
D gene: .; clone size: .; V gene: TRBV6-5; J gene: TRBJ1-1; CDR3 DNA: TGTGCCAGCAGTCGAGGAGTTTCCACTGAAGCTTTCTTT; CDR3 protein: CASSRGVSTEAFF
D gene: TRBD2; clone size: .; V gene: TRBV7-3; J gene: TRBJ2-3; CDR3 DNA: TGTGCCAGCAGCCCGGGTCGGACTAGCGGGAGGGTTACAGATACGCAGTATTTT; CDR3 protein: CASSPGRTSGRVTDTQYF
D gene: .; clone size: .; V gene: TRBV7-2; J gene: TRBJ1-1; CDR3 DNA: TGTGCCAGCAGCTTAGCTGGAACCGACAGGTGGGGCCTTGGAGAAGCTTTCTTT; CDR3 protein: CASSLAGTDRWGLGEAFF
D gene: TRBD2; clone size: .; V gene: TRBV24-1; J gene: TRBJ2-5; CDR3 DNA: TGTGCCACCAGTGATTTCGCGTCTAGCGGGGTCGGGGAGACCCAGTACTTC; CDR3 protein: CATSDFASSGVGETQYF
D gene: .; clone size: once; V gene: TRBV4-3; J gene: TRBJ1-2; CDR3 DNA: TGCGCCAGCAGCCAAGATTTTCAGGGGTTCGTCTATGGCTACACCTTC; CDR3 protein: CASSQDFQGFVYGYTF
D gene: .; clone size: .; V gene: TRBV5-6; J gene: TRBJ1-2; CDR3 DNA: TGTGCCAGCAGCGCCCAGGGGCTAGACTATGGCTACACCTTC; CDR3 protein: CASSAQGLDYGYTF
D gene: TRBD2; clone size: once; V gene: TRBV29-1; J gene: TRBJ2-1; CDR3 DNA: TGCAGCGTTCGGACTAGCGGGAGTTATGAGCAGTTCTTC; CDR3 protein: CSVRTSGSYEQFF
D gene: TRBD2; clone size: .; V gene: TRBV27; J gene: TRBJ2-7; CDR3 DNA: TGTGCCAGCAGTTCCCCCCATCTAACTAGCGTCGTTAGCGAGCAGTACTTC; CDR3 protein: CASSSPHLTSVVSEQYF
D gene: .; clone size: .; V gene: TRBV5-6; J gene: TRBJ2-3; CDR3 DNA: TGTGCCAGCAGCTTTAAGGCGGGGCCGGGGACAGATACGCAGTATTTT; CDR3 protein: CASSFKAGPGTDTQYF
D gene: .; clone size: .; V gene: TRBV23-1; J gene: TRBJ1-1; CDR3 DNA: TGCGCCAGCAGTCACGATGGTCAGGTTGAAGCTTTCTTT; CDR3 protein: CASSHDGQVEAFF
D gene: TRBD1; clone size: once; V gene: TRBV27; J gene: TRBJ2-7; CDR3 DNA: TGTGCCAGCAGCAAGGGACAGGGAGGCTACGAGCAGTACTTC; CDR3 protein: CASSKGQGGYEQYF
D gene: TRBD1; clone size: few; V gene: TRBV7-2; J gene: TRBJ1-1; CDR3 DNA: TGTGCCAGCAGCGCCCAGCACAGGGGATGGGCTTTCTTT; CDR3 protein: CASSAQHRGWAFF
D gene: TRBD2; clone size: few; V gene: TRBV28; J gene: TRBJ2-7; CDR3 DNA: TGTGCCAGCAGGAAACTAGCGGGTGAGACCTACGAGCAGTACTTC; CDR3 protein: CASRKLAGETYEQYF
D gene: .; clone size: .; V gene: TRBV5-6; J gene: TRBJ1-1; CDR3 DNA: TGTGCCAGCAGCTTGGGCCCAGGACAGTACACTGAAGCTTTCTTT; CDR3 protein: CASSLGPGQYTEAFF
D gene: TRBD1; clone size: .; V gene: TRBV29-1; J gene: TRBJ2-1; CDR3 DNA: TGCAGCGTTTACTCCCGGGACAGTTACAATGAGCAGTTCTTC; CDR3 protein: CSVYSRDSYNEQFF
D gene: TRBD2; clone size: .; V gene: TRBV2; J gene: TRBJ2-7; CDR3 DNA: TGTGCCAGCAGGGGACTAGCGGGGGTCCACGAGCAGTACTTC; CDR3 protein: CASRGLAGVHEQYF
D gene: TRBD1; clone size: .; V gene: TRBV10-3; J gene: TRBJ1-2; CDR3 DNA: TGTGCCATCAGTGAGTCCCGGGACAGGGACCGTTACGGCTACACCTTC; CDR3 protein: CAISESRDRDRYGYTF
D gene: .; clone size: .; V gene: TRBV9; J gene: TRBJ2-5; CDR3 DNA: TGTGCCAGCAGCTTACGGGACACCTCATTTCATAAGCCAGAGACCCAGTACTTC; CDR3 protein: CASSLRDTSFHKPETQYF
D gene: .; clone size: .; V gene: TRBV6-5; J gene: TRBJ1-2; CDR3 DNA: TGTGCCAGCAGTTACTCGAGAGGAGCTAACTATGGCTACACCTTC; CDR3 protein: CASSYSRGANYGYTF
D gene: .; clone size: .; V gene: TRBV5-1; J gene: TRBJ1-1; CDR3 DNA: TGCGCCAGCAGGGGGGGTGGCGATCTCACTGAAGCTTTCTTT; CDR3 protein: CASRGGGDLTEAFF
D gene: TRBD1; clone size: .; V gene: TRBV10-1; J gene: TRBJ2-4; CDR3 DNA: TGCGCCAGCACCCTAAAGGGGGCCCCGGGGAAAAACATTCAGTACTTC; CDR3 protein: CASTLKGAPGKNIQYF
D gene: .; clone size: .; V gene: TRBV7-3; J gene: TRBJ2-3; CDR3 DNA: TGTGCCAGCAGCTTACCCGGTACAGATACGCAGTATTTT; CDR3 protein: CASSLPGTDTQYF
D gene: TRBD2; clone size: few; V gene: TRBV6-5; J gene: TRBJ2-1; CDR3 DNA: TGTGCCAGCTGGGGAGGGTTCAATGAGCAGTTCTTC; CDR3 protein: CASWGGFNEQFF
D gene: .; clone size: .; V gene: TRBV6-6; J gene: TRBJ1-5; CDR3 DNA: TGTGCCAGCAGTCTTGATACAGGGCTCTCTTCCCCTCAGCCCCAGCATTTT; CDR3 protein: CASSLDTGLSSPQPQHF
D gene: .; clone size: .; V gene: TRBV9; J gene: TRBJ1-5; CDR3 DNA: TGTGCCAGCAGCGTTGGAGGAGGGGAAGACCAGCCCCAGCATTTT; CDR3 protein: CASSVGGGEDQPQHF
D gene: .; clone size: .; V gene: TRBV11-1; J gene: TRBJ2-5; CDR3 DNA: TGTGCCAGCAGCTCAGGGGCTCAGGTCCAAGAGACCCAGTACTTC; CDR3 protein: CASSSGAQVQETQYF
D gene: .; clone size: .; V gene: TRBV24-1; J gene: TRBJ1-2; CDR3 DNA: TGTGCCACCAGTGGTGTTTGGGGGGATGGCTACACCTTC; CDR3 protein: CATSGVWGDGYTF
D gene: .; clone size: once; V gene: TRBV9; J gene: TRBJ2-7; CDR3 DNA: TGTGCCAGCAGCGTATCCGGCTCCTACGAGCAGTACTTC; CDR3 protein: CASSVSGSYEQYF
D gene: TRBD1; clone size: .; V gene: TRBV2; J gene: TRBJ2-3; CDR3 DNA: TGTGCCAGCAGTGAACAAAGGGGGCTGTCAGATACGCAGTATTTT; CDR3 protein: CASSEQRGLSDTQYF
D gene: TRBD2; clone size: .; V gene: TRBV19; J gene: TRBJ2-1; CDR3 DNA: TGTGCCAGTAGTATTCGCGGGAGATTCAGGAATGAGCAGTTCTTC; CDR3 protein: CASSIRGRFRNEQFF
D gene: TRBD1; clone size: .; V gene: TRBV13; J gene: TRBJ2-5; CDR3 DNA: TGTGCCAGCAGCGATCGGACAGGGTACCAAGAGACCCAGTACTTC; CDR3 protein: CASSDRTGYQETQYF
D gene: TRBD1; clone size: .; V gene: TRBV3-1/TRBV3-2; J gene: TRBJ1-6; CDR3 DNA: TGTGCCAGCAGCCCCGCGACAGGGGAGAATTCACCCCTCCACTTT; CDR3 protein: CASSPATGENSPLHF
D gene: .; clone size: .; V gene: TRBV9; J gene: TRBJ2-7; CDR3 DNA: TGTGCCAGCAGCGTTCGAGCGGGCTTCTCCTACGAGCAGTACTTC; CDR3 protein: CASSVRAGFSYEQYF
D gene: TRBD2; clone size: .; V gene: TRBV5-1; J gene: TRBJ2-7; CDR3 DNA: TGCGCCAGCAGGGTACGGGAGGGTGGCGAGCAGTACTTC; CDR3 protein: CASRVREGGEQYF
D gene: .; clone size: .; V gene: TRBV30; J gene: TRBJ1-2; CDR3 DNA: TGTGCCTGGAGTTACCGGGGAGTAACTAACTATGGCTACACCTTC; CDR3 protein: CAWSYRGVTNYGYTF
D gene: .; clone size: .; V gene: TRBV6-2/TRBV6-3; J gene: TRBJ2-7; CDR3 DNA: TGTGCCAGCACCCCGGACAAGGCCTACGAGCAGTACTTC; CDR3 protein: CASTPDKAYEQYF
D gene: TRBD1; clone size: .; V gene: TRBV11-3; J gene: TRBJ2-6; CDR3 DNA: TGTGCCAGCAGCCAGACAGGGGTTGGGGCCAACGTCCTGACTTTC; CDR3 protein: CASSQTGVGANVLTF
D gene: TRBD1; clone size: .; V gene: TRBV2; J gene: TRBJ1-5; CDR3 DNA: TGTGCCAGCACCCTGGACAGGGAGGGGCAGCCCCAGCATTTT; CDR3 protein: CASTLDREGQPQHF
D gene: TRBD1; clone size: few; V gene: TRBV28; J gene: TRBJ2-7; CDR3 DNA: TGTGCCAGCAGACCCGGACAGGGTAGCTACGAGCAGTACTTC; CDR3 protein: CASRPGQGSYEQYF
D gene: .; clone size: .; V gene: TRBV19; J gene: TRBJ2-5; CDR3 DNA: TGTGCCAGTAGTACTAAAGCGAGGCAAGAGACCCAGTACTTC; CDR3 protein: CASSTKARQETQYF
D gene: TRBD2; clone size: .; V gene: TRBV15; J gene: TRBJ2-3; CDR3 DNA: TGTGCCACCAGCGGACTAGCGGGGGGAGATACGCAGTATTTT; CDR3 protein: CATSGLAGGDTQYF
D gene: .; clone size: .; V gene: TRBV7-8; J gene: TRBJ2-2; CDR3 DNA: TGTGCCAGCAGCCCACGGTCAGGGAATGCGAACACCGGGGAGCTGTTTTTT; CDR3 protein: CASSPRSGNANTGELFF
D gene: .; clone size: .; V gene: TRBV25-1; J gene: TRBJ2-1; CDR3 DNA: TGTGCCAGCAGTGACGCGACTTTCGGGACAAGAGAGCAGTTCTTC; CDR3 protein: CASSDATFGTREQFF
D gene: .; clone size: .; V gene: TRBV19; J gene: TRBJ1-2; CDR3 DNA: TGTGCCAGTTCCCCTGAGACAGGCTTTAACTATGGCTACACCTTC; CDR3 protein: CASSPETGFNYGYTF
D gene: TRBD1; clone size: .; V gene: TRBV7-2; J gene: TRBJ2-3; CDR3 DNA: TGTGCCAGCAGCCAGAGGGACAGTTTATCAGATACGCAGTATTTT; CDR3 protein: CASSQRDSLSDTQYF
D gene: TRBD1; clone size: few; V gene: TRBV28; J gene: TRBJ1-3; CDR3 DNA: TGTGCCAGCAGTCGGGGGACAGGGACTGGAAACACCATATATTTT; CDR3 protein: CASSRGTGTGNTIYF
D gene: .; clone size: .; V gene: TRBV5-1; J gene: TRBJ1-6; CDR3 DNA: TGCGCCAGCAGCTTGGACGTAGAGAATTCACCCCTCCACTTT; CDR3 protein: CASSLDVENSPLHF
D gene: .; clone size: .; V gene: TRBV7-2; J gene: TRBJ1-1; CDR3 DNA: TGTGCCAGCAGCAGAGGGAGGAGGACTGAAGCTTTCTTT; CDR3 protein: CASSRGRRTEAFF